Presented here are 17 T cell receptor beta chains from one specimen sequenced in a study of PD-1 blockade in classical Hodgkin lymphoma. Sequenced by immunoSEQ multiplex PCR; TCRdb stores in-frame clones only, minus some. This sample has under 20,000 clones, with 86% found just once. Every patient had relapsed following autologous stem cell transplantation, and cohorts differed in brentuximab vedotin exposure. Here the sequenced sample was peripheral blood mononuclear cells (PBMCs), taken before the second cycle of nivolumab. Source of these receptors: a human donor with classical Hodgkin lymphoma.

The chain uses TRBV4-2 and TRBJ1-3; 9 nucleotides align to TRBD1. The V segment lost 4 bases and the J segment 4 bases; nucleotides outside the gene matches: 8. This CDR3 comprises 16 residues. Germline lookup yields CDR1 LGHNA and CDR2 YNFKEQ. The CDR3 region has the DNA TGTGCCAGCAGCCGGGACAGGGAATCGCGGGGAAACACCATATATTTT. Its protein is CASSRDRESRGNTIYF.

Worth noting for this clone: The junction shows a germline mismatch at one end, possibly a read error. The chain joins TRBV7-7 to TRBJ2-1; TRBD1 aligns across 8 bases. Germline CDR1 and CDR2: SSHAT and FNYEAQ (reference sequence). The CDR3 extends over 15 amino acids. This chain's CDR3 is CASSLDRVDSDEQFF. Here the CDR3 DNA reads TGTGCTAGCAGCTTGGACAGGGTCGACTCTGATGAGCAGTTCTTC.

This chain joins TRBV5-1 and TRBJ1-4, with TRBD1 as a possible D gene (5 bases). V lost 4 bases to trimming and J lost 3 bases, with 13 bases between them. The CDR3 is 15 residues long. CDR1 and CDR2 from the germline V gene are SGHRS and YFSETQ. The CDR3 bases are TGCGCCAGCAGCCTGGGCGGGGGATCTAATGAAAAACTGTTTTTT. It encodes CASSLGGGSNEKLFF.

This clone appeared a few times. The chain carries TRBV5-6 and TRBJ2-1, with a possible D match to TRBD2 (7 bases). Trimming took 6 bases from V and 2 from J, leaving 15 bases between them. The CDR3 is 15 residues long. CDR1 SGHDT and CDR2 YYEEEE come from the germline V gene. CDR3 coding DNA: TGTGCCAGCACCTCCGGCGGGGGCCCCTACAATGAGCAGTTCTTC. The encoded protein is CASTSGGGPYNEQFF.

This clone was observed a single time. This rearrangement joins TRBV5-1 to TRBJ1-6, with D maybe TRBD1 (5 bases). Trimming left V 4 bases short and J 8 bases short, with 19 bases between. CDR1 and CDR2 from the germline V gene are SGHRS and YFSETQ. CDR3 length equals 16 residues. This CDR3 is CASSMAPGGVDSPLHF. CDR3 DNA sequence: TGCGCCAGCAGCATGGCCCCAGGAGGGGTTGATTCACCCCTCCACTTT.

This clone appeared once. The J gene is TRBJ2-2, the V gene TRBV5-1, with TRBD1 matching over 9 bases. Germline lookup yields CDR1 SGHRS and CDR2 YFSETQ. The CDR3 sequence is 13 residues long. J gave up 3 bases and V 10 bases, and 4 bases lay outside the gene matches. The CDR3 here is CAGRDRDTGELFF. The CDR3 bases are TGCGCCGGCCGGGACAGGGACACCGGGGAGCTGTTTTTT.

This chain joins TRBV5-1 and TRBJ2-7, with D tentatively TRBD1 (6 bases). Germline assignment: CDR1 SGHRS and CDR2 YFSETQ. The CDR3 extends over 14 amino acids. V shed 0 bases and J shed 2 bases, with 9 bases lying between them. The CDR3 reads CASSLGRTAYEQYF. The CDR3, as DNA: TGCGCCAGCAGCTTGGGCCGGACAGCCTACGAGCAGTACTTC.

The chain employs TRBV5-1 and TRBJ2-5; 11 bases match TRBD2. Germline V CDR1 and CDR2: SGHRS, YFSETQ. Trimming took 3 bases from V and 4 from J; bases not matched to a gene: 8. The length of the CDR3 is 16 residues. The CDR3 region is CASSWKSSGGAETQYF. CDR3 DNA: TGCGCCAGCAGCTGGAAGAGTAGCGGGGGGGCAGAGACCCAGTACTTC.

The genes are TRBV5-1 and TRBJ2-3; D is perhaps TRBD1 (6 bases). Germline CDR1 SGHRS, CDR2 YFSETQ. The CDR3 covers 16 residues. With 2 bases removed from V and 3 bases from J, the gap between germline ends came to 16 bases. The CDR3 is CASSLPSGQGTDTQYF. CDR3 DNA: TGCGCCAGCAGCTTACCCTCAGGTCAGGGGACAGATACGCAGTATTTT.

CDR3 nucleotide sequence: TGTGCCAGCAGCCCAGGGGGGGCGCACTATGGCTACACCTTC. Encoded protein: CASSPGGAHYGYTF. The rearrangement links TRBV5-4 to TRBJ1-2; 7 bases align to TRBD1. CDR3 length: 14 amino acids. In germline, CDR1 is SGHNT, CDR2 YYREEE (reference sequence). V lost 4 bases, J lost 3 bases, and 6 bases stayed unmatched.

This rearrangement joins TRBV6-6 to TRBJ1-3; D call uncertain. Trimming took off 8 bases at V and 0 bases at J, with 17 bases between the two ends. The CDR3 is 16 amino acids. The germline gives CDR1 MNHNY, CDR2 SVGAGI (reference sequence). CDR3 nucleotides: TGTGCCAGCCTACCCCCCGGACGGACCTCTGGAAACACCATATATTTT. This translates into CASLPPGRTSGNTIYF.

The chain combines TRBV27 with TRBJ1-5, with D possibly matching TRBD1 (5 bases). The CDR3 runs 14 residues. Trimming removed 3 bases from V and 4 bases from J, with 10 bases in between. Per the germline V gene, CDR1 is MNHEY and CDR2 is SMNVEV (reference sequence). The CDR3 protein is CASSFRGPNQPQHF. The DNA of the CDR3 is TGTGCCAGCAGTTTTAGGGGACCGAATCAGCCCCAGCATTTT.

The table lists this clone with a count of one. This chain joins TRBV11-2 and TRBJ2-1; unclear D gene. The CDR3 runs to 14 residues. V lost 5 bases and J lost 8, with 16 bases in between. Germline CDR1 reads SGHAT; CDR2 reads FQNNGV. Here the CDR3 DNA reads TGTGCCAGCAGCGCTCGGACGCGACGCCATGAGCAGTTCTTC. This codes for CASSARTRRHEQFF.

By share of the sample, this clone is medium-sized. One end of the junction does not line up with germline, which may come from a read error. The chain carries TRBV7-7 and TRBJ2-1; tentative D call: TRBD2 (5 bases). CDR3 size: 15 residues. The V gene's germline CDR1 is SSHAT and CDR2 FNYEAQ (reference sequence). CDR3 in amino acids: CASSLGLAAYNEQFF. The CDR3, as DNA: TGTGCTAGCAGCTTAGGTCTAGCCGCCTACAATGAGCAGTTCTTC.

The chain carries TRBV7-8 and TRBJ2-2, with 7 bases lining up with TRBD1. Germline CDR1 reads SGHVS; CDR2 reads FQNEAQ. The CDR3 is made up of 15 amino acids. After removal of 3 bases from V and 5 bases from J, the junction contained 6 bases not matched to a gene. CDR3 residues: CASSLGQLLTGELFF. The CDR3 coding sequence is TGTGCCAGCAGCTTGGGACAGCTCCTAACCGGGGAGCTGTTTTTT.

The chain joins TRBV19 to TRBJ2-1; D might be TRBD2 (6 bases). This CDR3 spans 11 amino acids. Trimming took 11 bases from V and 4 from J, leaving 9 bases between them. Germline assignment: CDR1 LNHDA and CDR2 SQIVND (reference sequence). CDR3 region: CAVGLYNEQFF. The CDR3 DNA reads TGTGCCGTGGGACTGTACAATGAGCAGTTCTTC.

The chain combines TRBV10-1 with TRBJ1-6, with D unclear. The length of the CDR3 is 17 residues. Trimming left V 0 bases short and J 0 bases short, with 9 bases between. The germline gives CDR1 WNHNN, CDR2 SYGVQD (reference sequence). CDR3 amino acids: CASSESTESSYNSPLHF. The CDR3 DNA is TGCGCCAGCAGTGAGTCTACAGAAAGCTCCTATAATTCACCCCTCCACTTT.